These 5 T cell receptor beta chains came from one sample sequenced in a study of tumor-infiltrating lymphocytes in primary liver carcinoma. The authors made TCR beta cDNA from around 500 ng total RNA with a constant-region primer. Construction of TCR beta libraries relied on three successive nested multiplex PCR rounds employing slightly modified ARM-PCR. Rounds one and two of PCR, each of 10 to 11 cycles, were primed with TRBV1-TRBV30 forward primers and a C-beta reverse primer. Each CDR3 protein is one row after TCRdb ran MiXCR on the multiplex PCR reads. The sample includes approximately 300,000 distinct CDR3 sequences, over 55% of them seen just once. It was unsorted whole blood that yielded blood RNA, and germline DNA was also extracted. The sequenced sample was peripheral blood. These receptors were obtained from a man in his forties with primary liver carcinoma and hepatitis B virus infection.

As regards this clonotype: This clone may be a read error of a much larger clone one base away. The chain combines TRBV14 with TRBJ2-1, with TRBD1 as a possible D gene (5 bases). The ends were cut back, 5 bases at V and 8 bases at J, with 16 bases in the middle. The CDR3 length is 14 residues. The V gene's germline CDR1 is SGHDN and CDR2 FVKESK. The CDR3 DNA reads TGTGCCAGCAGCTGGGGCGGATGGGTGGATGAGCAGTTCTTC. As protein: CASSWGGWVDEQFF.

Comments on this clonotype: A read error may be the cause here, since a much bigger clone is one base away. CDR3 residues: CASSYNAGTGSYEQFF. In DNA, the CDR3 is TGTGCCAGCAGTTACAATGCGGGAACGGGTTCATATGAGCAGTTCTTC. The chain carries TRBV6-2 or TRBV6-3 and TRBJ2-1; weak D call: TRBD2 (6 bases). Trimming took 2 bases from V and 8 from J, leaving 19 bases between them. Germline lookup yields CDR1 MNHEY and CDR2 SVGEGT. This CDR3 has 16 residues.

The table lists this clonotype with many counts. This rearrangement joins TRBV6-1 to TRBJ1-6; the D is unclear. CDR1 is MNHNS, CDR2 SASEGT, per germline. V lost 1 base and J 15 bases, leaving 19 bases between the germline ends. This CDR3 has 15 residues. This CDR3 reads CASSEGRVNVRNLHF. In DNA, the CDR3 is TGTGCCAGCAGTGAAGGGAGGGTCAACGTTCGAAACCTCCACTTT.

Turning to this clonotype: A much larger clone is a single base away; this may be a read error. This chain uses TRBV12-3 or TRBV12-4 with TRBJ2-1, with D possibly TRBD1 on 5 matching bases. The CDR3 runs 12 residues. The V and J ends lost 7 bases and 15 bases respectively, with 19 bases between them. The CDR3 DNA is TGTGCCAGCAACGCTGTGGGGCTCCGACCGTTCTTC. This gives the protein CASNAVGLRPFF.

This clonotype was seen ten or more times. The J gene is TRBJ2-2, the V gene TRBV7-9; D assignment may be TRBD1 or TRBD2 (5 bases each). The CDR3 spans 14 residues. Germline CDR1 SEHNR, CDR2 FQNEAQ (reference sequence). The V and J ends lost 5 bases and 6 bases respectively, with 13 bases between them. CDR3 bases: TGTGCCAGCAGCCCCCCGGGGCTCGCCGGGGAGCTGTTTTTT. Amino acid sequence: CASSPPGLAGELFF. The full variable domain, completed using reference TRBV7-9 and TRBJ2-2, is DTGVSQNPRHKITKRGQNVTFRCDPISEHNRLYWYRQTLGQGPEFLTYFQNEAQLEKSRLLSDRFSAERPKGSFSTLEIQRTEQGDSAMYLCASSPPGLAGELFFGEGSRLTVL.